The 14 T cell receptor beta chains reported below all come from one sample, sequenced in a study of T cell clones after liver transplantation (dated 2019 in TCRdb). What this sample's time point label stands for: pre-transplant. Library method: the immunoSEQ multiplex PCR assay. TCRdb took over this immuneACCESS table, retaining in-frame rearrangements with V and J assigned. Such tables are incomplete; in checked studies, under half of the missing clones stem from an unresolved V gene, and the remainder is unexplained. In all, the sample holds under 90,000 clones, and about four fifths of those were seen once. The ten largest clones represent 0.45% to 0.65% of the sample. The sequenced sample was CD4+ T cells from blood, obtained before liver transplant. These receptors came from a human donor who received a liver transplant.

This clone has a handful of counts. The CDR3, as DNA: TGCGCCAGCAGCTTGGAGGCGACAGGGTCCTACGAGCAGTACTTC. Residues: CASSLEATGSYEQYF. The genes are TRBV5-1 and TRBJ2-7; 7 bases map to TRBD1. Losses at the gene ends were 0 bases for V and 1 base for J; bases not matched to a gene: 4. Germline V gene lookup returns CDR1 SGHRS and CDR2 YFSETQ. The CDR3 is 15 amino acids.

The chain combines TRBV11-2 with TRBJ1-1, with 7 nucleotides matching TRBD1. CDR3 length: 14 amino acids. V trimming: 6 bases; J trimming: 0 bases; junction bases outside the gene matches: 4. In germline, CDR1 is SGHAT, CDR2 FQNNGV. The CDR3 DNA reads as TGTGCCAGCAGGAGACAGGGATTGAACACTGAAGCTTTCTTT. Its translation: CASRRQGLNTEAFF.

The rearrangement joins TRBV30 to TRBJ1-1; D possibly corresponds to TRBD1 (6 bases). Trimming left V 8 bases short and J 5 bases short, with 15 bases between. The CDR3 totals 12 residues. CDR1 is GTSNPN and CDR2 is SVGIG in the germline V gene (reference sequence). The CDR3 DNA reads TGTGCCAGTCATAGGGGGGAAACTGAAGCTTTCTTT. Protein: CASHRGETEAFF.

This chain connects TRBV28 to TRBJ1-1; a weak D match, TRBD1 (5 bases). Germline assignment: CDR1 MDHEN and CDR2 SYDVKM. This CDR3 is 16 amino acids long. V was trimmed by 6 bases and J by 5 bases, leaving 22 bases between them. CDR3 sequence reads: CASRKGTLREGTEAFF. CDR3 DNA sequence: TGTGCCAGCAGGAAGGGAACGCTCAGGGAGGGTACTGAAGCTTTCTTT.

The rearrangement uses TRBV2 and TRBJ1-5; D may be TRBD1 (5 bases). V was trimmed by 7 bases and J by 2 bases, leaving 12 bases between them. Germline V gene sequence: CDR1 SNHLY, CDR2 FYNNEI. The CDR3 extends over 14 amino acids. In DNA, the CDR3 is TGTGCCAGCAACGCCGGGACGGGCAATCAGCCCCAGCATTTT. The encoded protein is CASNAGTGNQPQHF.

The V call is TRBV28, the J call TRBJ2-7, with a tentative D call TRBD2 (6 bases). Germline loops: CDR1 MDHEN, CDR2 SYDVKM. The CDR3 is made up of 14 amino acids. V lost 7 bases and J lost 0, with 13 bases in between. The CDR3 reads CASTLRDSSYEQYF. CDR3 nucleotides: TGTGCCAGCACCCTCCGGGACTCCTCCTACGAGCAGTACTTC.

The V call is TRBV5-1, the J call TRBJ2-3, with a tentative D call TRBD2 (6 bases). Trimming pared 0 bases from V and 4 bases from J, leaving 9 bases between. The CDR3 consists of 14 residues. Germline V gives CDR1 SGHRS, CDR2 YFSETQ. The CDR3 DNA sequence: TGCGCCAGCAGCTTGGGGGACTTATCAGATACGCAGTATTTT. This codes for CASSLGDLSDTQYF.

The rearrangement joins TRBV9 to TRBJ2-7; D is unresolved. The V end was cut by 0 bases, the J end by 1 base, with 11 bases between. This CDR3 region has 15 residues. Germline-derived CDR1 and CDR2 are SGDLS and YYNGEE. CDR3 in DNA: TGTGCCAGCAGCGTAGAGGGCGGAGCATCCTACGAGCAGTACTTC. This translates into CASSVEGGASYEQYF.

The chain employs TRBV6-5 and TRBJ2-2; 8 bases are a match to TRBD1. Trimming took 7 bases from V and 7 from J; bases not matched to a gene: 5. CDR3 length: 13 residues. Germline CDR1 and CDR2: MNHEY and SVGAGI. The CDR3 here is CASTIGQGGELFF. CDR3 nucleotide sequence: TGTGCCAGCACCATAGGACAGGGCGGGGAGCTGTTTTTT.

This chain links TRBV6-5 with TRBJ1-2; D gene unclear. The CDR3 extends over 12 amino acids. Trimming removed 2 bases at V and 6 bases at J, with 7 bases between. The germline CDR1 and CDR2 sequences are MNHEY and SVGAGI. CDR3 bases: TGTGCCAGCAGTTACGAGGCAGATGGCTACACCTTC. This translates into CASSYEADGYTF.

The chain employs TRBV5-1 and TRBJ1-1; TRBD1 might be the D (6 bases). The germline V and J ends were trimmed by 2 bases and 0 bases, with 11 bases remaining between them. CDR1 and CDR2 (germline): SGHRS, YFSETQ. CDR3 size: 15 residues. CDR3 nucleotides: TGCGCCAGCAGCTTCGGGGGGGCTTTGAACACTGAAGCTTTCTTT. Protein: CASSFGGALNTEAFF.

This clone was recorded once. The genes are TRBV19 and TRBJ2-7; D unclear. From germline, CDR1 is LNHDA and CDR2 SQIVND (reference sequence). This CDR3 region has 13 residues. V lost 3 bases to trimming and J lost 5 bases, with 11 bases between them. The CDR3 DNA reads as TGTGCCAGTAGTATCCGGCCGAATGACGAGCAGTACTTC. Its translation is CASSIRPNDEQYF.

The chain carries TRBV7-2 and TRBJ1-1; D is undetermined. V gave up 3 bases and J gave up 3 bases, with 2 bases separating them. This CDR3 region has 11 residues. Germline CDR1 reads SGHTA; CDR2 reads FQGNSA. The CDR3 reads CASSFYTEAFF. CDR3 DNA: TGTGCCAGCAGCTTCTACACTGAAGCTTTCTTT.

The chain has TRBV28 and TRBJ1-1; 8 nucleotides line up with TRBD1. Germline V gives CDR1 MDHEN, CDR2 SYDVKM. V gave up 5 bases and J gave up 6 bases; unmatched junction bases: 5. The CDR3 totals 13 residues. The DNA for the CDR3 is TGTGCCAGCAGTCCAGGGGGCGCCCCTGAAGCTTTCTTT. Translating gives CASSPGGAPEAFF.